This TCR beta chain was profiled in a study of beta chain features in type 1 diabetes. Study as a whole: All samples together contributed 100 million to 120 million sorted cells for examination.

This clone occurred a few times. Antigen unknown. cDNA synthesis used the whole RNA isolate, giving expressed TCRB sequences. The protocol was immunoSEQ multiplex PCR, while the TCRdb copy is restricted to in-frame clones and leaves out a portion. This sample carries hundreds of thousands of clones, around 15% of them seen once, and the ten largest clones take 0.03% to 0.04%. Broader study findings: Patients with type 1 diabetes carried fewer insertions and had more deletions at their VDJ junctions. There was a moderate but significant shortening of TCRB CDR3s in all four CD4+ subsets of Type 1 diabetes patients. cDNA sequencing could over-represent cells with high TCR expression. Amplification by PCR could prefer shorter templates, with the same effect in patients and controls.

The sample comprised naive CD4+ T cells from blood. This receptor was obtained from a man younger than 30 with type 1 diabetes.

For the CDR3, the DNA is TGCGCCAGCAGCACCCAAGGCCGGGGCTACGAGCAGTACTTC. Residues: CASSTQGRGYEQYF. The chain links TRBV5-1 to TRBJ2-7; D perhaps matches TRBD2 (5 bases). V lost 4 bases and J lost 3, with 14 bases in between. The CDR3 is made up of 14 amino acids. Per the germline V gene, CDR1 is SGHRS and CDR2 is YFSETQ.